One sample yielded the 2 T cell receptor beta chains listed below, sequenced in a study of technical replicates of blood from several donors. Clones were read by immunoSEQ multiplex PCR, and TCRdb kept only the in-frame ones, dropping some. The sample yields some 66,000 clones, 88% seen once. Specimen: PBMCs. Source of these receptors: a human donor in good health. Some clones in this sample may be carry-over from other donors' samples.

This chain joins TRBV4-3 and TRBJ1-3; a possible D gene is TRBD1 (5 bases). Trimming removed 0 bases at V and 4 bases at J, with 10 bases between. The germline V gene encodes CDR1 LGHNA and CDR2 YSLEER. The CDR3 spans 15 residues. The CDR3 sequence: CASSQDRGDGNTIYF. Here the CDR3 DNA reads TGCGCCAGCAGCCAAGATCGGGGGGACGGAAACACCATATATTTT.

J is TRBJ1-5 and V is TRBV5-5; D perhaps matches TRBD1 (5 bases). The germline gives CDR1 SGHKS, CDR2 YYEKEE (reference sequence). CDR3 length: 13 amino acids. V was trimmed by 4 bases and J by 6 bases, leaving 11 bases between them. Here the CDR3 reads CASSPLGVQPQHF. The CDR3 DNA reads TGTGCCAGCAGCCCCCTAGGGGTTCAGCCCCAGCATTTT. The full variable domain, its missing parts supplied by reference TRBV5-5 and TRBJ1-5, is DAGVTQSPTHLIKTRGQQVTLRCSPISGHKSVSWYQQVLGQGPQFIFQYYEKEERGRGNFPDRFSARQFPNYSSELNVNALLLGDSALYLCASSPLGVQPQHFGDGTRLSIL.